Listed below are T cell receptor beta chains from one sample, sequenced in a study of CD8+CD57+ T cells in acquired aplastic anemia. TCRdb ran MiXCR on the reads and lists one entry per CDR3 protein. Of about 81,000 distinct CDR3 sequences listed, 40% to 55% are singletons. Sequenced: sorted CD4+, CD8+, or CD8+CD57+ T cells (not recorded which) from PBMCs. The source is a human donor in good health, serving as a control. CDR3s include the opening cysteine and the closing phenylalanine or tryptophan. Fields, in order: J gene, V gene, clone size, D gene, CDR3 protein, CDR3 DNA. D genes are given only for firm matches. Some rows mark clone size as missing; the rest say once, few, many or name a class of expanded clone.

j_gene: TRBJ2-7
v_gene: TRBV19
abundance: .
d_gene: TRBD2
CDR3aa: CASSTHPWDLVAGATYEQYF
CDR3nt: TGTGCCAGTAGTACCCACCCATGGGACCTGGTAGCGGGGGCCACTTACGAGCAGTACTTC

j_gene: TRBJ2-5
v_gene: TRBV7-9
abundance: .
d_gene: .
CDR3aa: CASGLEEDQETQHF
CDR3nt: TGTGCCAGCGGCTTAGAGGAGGACCAAGAGACCCAGCACTTC

j_gene: TRBJ1-1
v_gene: TRBV28
abundance: .
d_gene: .
CDR3aa: CASRLHGGATEAFF
CDR3nt: TGTGCCAGCAGACTACATGGGGGTGCCACTGAAGCTTTCTTT

j_gene: TRBJ2-3
v_gene: TRBV25-1
abundance: .
d_gene: .
CDR3aa: CASSAGLDTQYF
CDR3nt: TGTGCCAGCAGTGCCGGTTTAGATACGCAGTATTTT

j_gene: TRBJ2-1
v_gene: TRBV5-1
abundance: .
d_gene: .
CDR3aa: CASSLGRAGGGEQFF
CDR3nt: TGCGCCAGCAGCTTGGGACGGGCCGGCGGTGGTGAGCAGTTCTTC

j_gene: TRBJ1-6
v_gene: TRBV7-9
abundance: .
d_gene: .
CDR3aa: CASSSLQVSNSPLHF
CDR3nt: TGTGCCAGCAGCTCACTACAGGTGTCAAATTCACCCCTCCACTTT

j_gene: TRBJ2-1
v_gene: TRBV7-6
abundance: many
d_gene: TRBD2
CDR3aa: CASSLASGGMGNEQFF
CDR3nt: TGTGCCAGCAGCTTGGCTAGCGGGGGAATGGGCAATGAGCAGTTCTTC

j_gene: TRBJ1-2
v_gene: TRBV25-1
abundance: .
d_gene: TRBD1
CDR3aa: CASSEGGQGAGYTF
CDR3nt: TGTGCCAGCAGTGAAGGTGGACAGGGAGCTGGCTACACCTTC

j_gene: TRBJ1-2
v_gene: TRBV27
abundance: .
d_gene: .
CDR3aa: CASSLQGDGANYGYTF
CDR3nt: TGTGCCAGCAGTTTACAAGGCGATGGGGCTAACTATGGCTACACCTTC

j_gene: TRBJ2-7
v_gene: TRBV29-1
abundance: .
d_gene: TRBD1
CDR3aa: CSVVYRGVGQYF
CDR3nt: TGCAGCGTAGTCTACAGGGGTGTGGGGCAGTACTTC

j_gene: TRBJ1-6
v_gene: TRBV15
abundance: .
d_gene: .
CDR3aa: CATSRGSYNSPLHF
CDR3nt: TGTGCCACCAGCAGGGGATCCTATAATTCACCCCTCCACTTT

j_gene: TRBJ2-7
v_gene: TRBV10-3
abundance: .
d_gene: TRBD1
CDR3aa: CAISESRGQGWSYEQYF
CDR3nt: TGTGCCATCAGTGAGTCTAGGGGACAGGGTTGGAGCTACGAGCAGTACTTC

j_gene: TRBJ1-2
v_gene: TRBV10-2
abundance: many
d_gene: .
CDR3aa: CASSDFYRDFYGYTF
CDR3nt: TGCGCCAGCAGTGATTTTTACAGGGACTTCTATGGCTACACCTTC

j_gene: TRBJ2-2
v_gene: TRBV25-1
abundance: once
d_gene: .
CDR3aa: CASTTTQGSGELFF
CDR3nt: TGTGCCAGCACCACAACCCAGGGGAGCGGGGAGCTGTTTTTT

j_gene: TRBJ2-7
v_gene: TRBV6-5
abundance: few
d_gene: .
CDR3aa: CASSYRARNSYEQYF
CDR3nt: TGTGCCAGCAGTTACCGTGCACGAAACTCCTACGAGCAGTACTTC

j_gene: TRBJ2-3
v_gene: TRBV4-3
abundance: .
d_gene: TRBD2
CDR3aa: CASSQDATSADTQYF
CDR3nt: TGCGCCAGCAGCCAAGACGCGACTAGCGCAGATACGCAGTATTTT

j_gene: TRBJ2-2
v_gene: TRBV4-2
abundance: .
d_gene: TRBD2
CDR3aa: CASSYSGRAGELFF
CDR3nt: TGTGCCAGCAGTTATAGCGGGAGAGCCGGGGAGCTGTTTTTT

j_gene: TRBJ1-2
v_gene: TRBV2
abundance: .
d_gene: .
CDR3aa: CASVVADYGYTF
CDR3nt: TGTGCCAGCGTCGTGGCTGATTATGGCTACACCTTC

j_gene: TRBJ2-4
v_gene: TRBV13
abundance: .
d_gene: .
CDR3aa: CASSLASDSAAQYF
CDR3nt: TGTGCCAGCAGCTTAGCCTCGGACAGTGCCGCTCAGTACTTC

j_gene: TRBJ2-7
v_gene: TRBV20-1
abundance: many
d_gene: TRBD1
CDR3aa: CSARDQGALDEQYF
CDR3nt: TGCAGTGCTAGAGACCAGGGGGCGCTCGACGAGCAGTACTTC

j_gene: TRBJ1-1
v_gene: TRBV28
abundance: few
d_gene: .
CDR3aa: CASRWGTEAFF
CDR3nt: TGTGCCAGCAGATGGGGGACTGAAGCTTTCTTT

j_gene: TRBJ1-6
v_gene: TRBV3-1
abundance: few
d_gene: .
CDR3aa: CASSQEWDTRNSPLHF
CDR3nt: TGTGCCAGCAGCCAAGAGTGGGACACGAGAAATTCACCCCTCCACTTT

j_gene: TRBJ2-5
v_gene: TRBV9
abundance: .
d_gene: .
CDR3aa: CASSGPQETQYF
CDR3nt: TGTGCCAGCAGCGGGCCACAAGAGACCCAGTACTTC

j_gene: TRBJ2-2
v_gene: TRBV7-7
abundance: .
d_gene: .
CDR3aa: CASSLQGRAGELFF
CDR3nt: TGTGCCAGCAGCTTACAAGGTCGGGCCGGGGAGCTGTTTTTT

j_gene: TRBJ1-1
v_gene: TRBV3-1
abundance: few
d_gene: TRBD1
CDR3aa: CASRDRENKLRAFF
CDR3nt: TGTGCCAGCCGTGACAGGGAAAACAAGCTGAGAGCTTTCTTT

j_gene: TRBJ2-7
v_gene: TRBV27
abundance: .
d_gene: TRBD2
CDR3aa: CASSLAGGWDEQYF
CDR3nt: TGTGCCAGCAGCCTAGCGGGGGGGTGGGACGAGCAGTACTTC

j_gene: TRBJ1-1
v_gene: TRBV10-3
abundance: many
d_gene: .
CDR3aa: CAISDGDSQQNTEAFF
CDR3nt: TGTGCCATCAGTGATGGAGACAGCCAGCAGAACACTGAAGCTTTCTTT

j_gene: TRBJ1-2
v_gene: TRBV10-3
abundance: once
d_gene: TRBD1
CDR3aa: CAIKDREVSYGYTF
CDR3nt: TGTGCCATCAAAGACAGGGAGGTATCCTATGGCTACACCTTC

j_gene: TRBJ2-1
v_gene: TRBV11-2
abundance: .
d_gene: .
CDR3aa: CASSLEGRRDEQFF
CDR3nt: TGTGCCAGCAGCTTAGAGGGACGGAGGGATGAGCAGTTCTTC

j_gene: TRBJ1-6
v_gene: TRBV19
abundance: .
d_gene: .
CDR3aa: CASSIWQTITSPLHF
CDR3nt: TGTGCCAGTAGTATTTGGCAGACCATCACTTCACCCCTCCACTTT

j_gene: TRBJ1-2
v_gene: TRBV30
abundance: many
d_gene: .
CDR3aa: CAWSEVGVGGYTF
CDR3nt: TGTGCCTGGAGTGAAGTAGGGGTTGGCGGCTACACCTTC

j_gene: TRBJ1-1
v_gene: TRBV20-1
abundance: many
d_gene: .
CDR3aa: CSARDYGVRAFF
CDR3nt: TGCAGTGCTAGAGATTATGGGGTCAGGGCTTTCTTT

j_gene: TRBJ2-7
v_gene: TRBV20-1
abundance: many
d_gene: TRBD2
CDR3aa: CSARPGTATSGSVYEQYF
CDR3nt: TGCAGTGCTCGGCCCGGGACAGCTACTAGCGGGAGTGTATACGAGCAGTACTTC

j_gene: TRBJ2-6
v_gene: TRBV2
abundance: .
d_gene: .
CDR3aa: CASSLGVPGANVLTF
CDR3nt: TGTGCCAGCAGTCTGGGCGTTCCCGGGGCCAACGTCCTGACTTTC

j_gene: TRBJ2-5
v_gene: TRBV7-8
abundance: .
d_gene: .
CDR3aa: CASIDRQTPRGTQYF
CDR3nt: TGTGCCAGCATCGACCGACAGACACCTCGGGGGACCCAGTACTTC

j_gene: TRBJ1-1
v_gene: TRBV12-3/TRBV12-4
abundance: many
d_gene: .
CDR3aa: CASKGPSTEAFF
CDR3nt: TGTGCCAGCAAAGGGCCCAGCACTGAAGCTTTCTTT

j_gene: TRBJ2-5
v_gene: TRBV19
abundance: .
d_gene: .
CDR3aa: CASTGRETQYF
CDR3nt: TGTGCCAGTACCGGGAGAGAGACCCAGTACTTC

j_gene: TRBJ1-6
v_gene: TRBV15
abundance: few
d_gene: .
CDR3aa: CATSRDFNSPLHF
CDR3nt: TGTGCCACCAGCAGAGATTTCAATTCACCCCTCCACTTT

j_gene: TRBJ2-1
v_gene: TRBV6-1
abundance: few
d_gene: TRBD2
CDR3aa: CASKWTSGSHNEQFF
CDR3nt: TGTGCCAGCAAATGGACTAGCGGGAGTCATAATGAGCAGTTCTTC

j_gene: TRBJ2-1
v_gene: TRBV2
abundance: .
d_gene: TRBD2
CDR3aa: CASSEWTTSGKYEQFF
CDR3nt: TGTGCCAGCAGTGAATGGACTACTAGCGGGAAATATGAGCAGTTCTTC

j_gene: TRBJ2-5
v_gene: TRBV2
abundance: once
d_gene: .
CDR3aa: CASSARKWTQYF
CDR3nt: TGTGCCAGCAGTGCGCGGAAATGGACCCAGTACTTC

j_gene: TRBJ2-5
v_gene: TRBV5-1
abundance: .
d_gene: TRBD1
CDR3aa: CASSSGTGVGETQYF
CDR3nt: TGCGCCAGCAGCTCCGGGACAGGGGTCGGGGAGACCCAGTACTTC

j_gene: TRBJ2-5
v_gene: TRBV10-2
abundance: many
d_gene: .
CDR3aa: CASSAVMAGPQETQYF
CDR3nt: TGCGCCAGCAGTGCGGTGATGGCGGGACCCCAAGAGACCCAGTACTTC

j_gene: TRBJ1-6
v_gene: TRBV2
abundance: many
d_gene: .
CDR3aa: CASSEAYPSYNSPLHF
CDR3nt: TGTGCCAGCAGTGAAGCTTACCCCTCCTATAATTCACCCCTCCACTTT

j_gene: TRBJ2-5
v_gene: TRBV2
abundance: .
d_gene: TRBD2
CDR3aa: CATDKASGEETQYF
CDR3nt: TGTGCCACCGATAAGGCTAGCGGGGAAGAGACCCAGTACTTC

j_gene: TRBJ2-1
v_gene: TRBV10-3
abundance: many
d_gene: TRBD2
CDR3aa: CAISESGSGAYNEQFF
CDR3nt: TGTGCCATCAGTGAGTCAGGTAGCGGGGCCTACAATGAGCAGTTCTTC

j_gene: TRBJ1-6
v_gene: TRBV19
abundance: few
d_gene: .
CDR3aa: CASSPSPGFSSPLHF
CDR3nt: TGTGCCAGTAGCCCCTCCCCAGGGTTCAGCTCACCCCTCCACTTT

j_gene: TRBJ2-7
v_gene: TRBV19
abundance: many
d_gene: .
CDR3aa: CASGLMYGEQYF
CDR3nt: TGTGCCAGTGGACTAATGTACGGCGAGCAGTACTTC

j_gene: TRBJ1-2
v_gene: TRBV10-1
abundance: .
d_gene: .
CDR3aa: CASSESRTAGYTF
CDR3nt: TGCGCCAGCAGTGAGTCACGGACCGCCGGCTACACCTTC

j_gene: TRBJ2-3
v_gene: TRBV25-1
abundance: many
d_gene: .
CDR3aa: CASSPGAGYIEQDTQYF
CDR3nt: TGTGCCAGCAGCCCCGGGGCAGGGTATATCGAGCAAGATACGCAGTATTTT

j_gene: TRBJ1-2
v_gene: TRBV15
abundance: .
d_gene: .
CDR3aa: CATSRTLAGQFGYTF
CDR3nt: TGTGCCACCAGCAGGACTTTAGCAGGGCAATTTGGCTACACCTTC

j_gene: TRBJ2-1
v_gene: TRBV24-1
abundance: many
d_gene: .
CDR3aa: CATSEGGAEQFF
CDR3nt: TGTGCCACCAGTGAGGGCGGGGCCGAGCAGTTCTTC

j_gene: TRBJ2-7
v_gene: TRBV28
abundance: .
d_gene: .
CDR3aa: CASRDTSLYEQYF
CDR3nt: TGTGCCAGCAGGGACACTTCCCTCTACGAGCAGTACTTC

j_gene: TRBJ2-3
v_gene: TRBV20-1
abundance: many
d_gene: TRBD2
CDR3aa: CSAEQREGGPDTQYF
CDR3nt: TGCAGTGCTGAACAACGGGAGGGAGGCCCAGATACGCAGTATTTT

j_gene: TRBJ2-3
v_gene: TRBV11-2
abundance: .
d_gene: TRBD2
CDR3aa: CASSLGTSGKATQYF
CDR3nt: TGTGCCAGCAGCCTGGGGACTAGCGGGAAGGCTACGCAGTATTTT

j_gene: TRBJ1-2
v_gene: TRBV19
abundance: few
d_gene: .
CDR3aa: CASKDPGRYGYTF
CDR3nt: TGTGCCAGTAAGGATCCCGGGCGCTATGGCTACACCTTC

j_gene: TRBJ1-2
v_gene: TRBV12-3/TRBV12-4
abundance: .
d_gene: TRBD1
CDR3aa: CASSIGTGNYGYTF
CDR3nt: TGTGCCAGCAGCATAGGGACAGGGAACTATGGCTACACCTTC